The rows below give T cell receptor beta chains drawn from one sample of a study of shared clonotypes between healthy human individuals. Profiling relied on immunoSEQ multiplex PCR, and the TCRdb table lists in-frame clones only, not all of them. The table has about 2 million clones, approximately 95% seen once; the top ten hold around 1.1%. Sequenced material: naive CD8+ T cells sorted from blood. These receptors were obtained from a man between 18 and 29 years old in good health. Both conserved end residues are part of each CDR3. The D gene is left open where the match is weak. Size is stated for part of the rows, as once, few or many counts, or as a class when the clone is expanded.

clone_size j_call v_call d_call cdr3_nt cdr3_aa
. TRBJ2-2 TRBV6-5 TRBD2 TGTGCCAGCAGTTACCTGGGGGGGTCCGGGGAGCTGTTTTTT CASSYLGGSGELFF
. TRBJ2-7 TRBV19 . TGTGCCAGTAGTTTCTCTTCCGCAGCTTCCTACGAGCAGTACTTC CASSFSSAASYEQYF
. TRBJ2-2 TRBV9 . TGTGCCAGCAGCCCCCCTCTAGGACAGAGCACCGGGGAGCTGTTTTTT CASSPPLGQSTGELFF
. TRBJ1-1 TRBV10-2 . TGCGCCAGCACCTCCGGACCGGGGACTGAAGCTTTCTTT CASTSGPGTEAFF
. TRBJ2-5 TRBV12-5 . TGTGCTAGTGGTTTGTGGGCCTCGGGGACCCAGTACTTC CASGLWASGTQYF
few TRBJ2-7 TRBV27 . TGTGCCAGCAGTTCCTACTCCTACGAGCAGTACTTC CASSSYSYEQYF
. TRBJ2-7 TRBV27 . TGTGCCAGCAGTTCCCGGACGAGTTCCTACGAGCAGTACTTC CASSSRTSSYEQYF
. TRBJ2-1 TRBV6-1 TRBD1 TGTGCCAGCAGTCTTGACAGGGCGAGCTACAATGAGCAGTTCTTC CASSLDRASYNEQFF
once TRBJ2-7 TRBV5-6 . TGTGCCAGCAGCTTCGGGGGAGGTTTCTACGAGCAGTACTTC CASSFGGGFYEQYF
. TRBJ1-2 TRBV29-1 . TGCAGCGTTGAGGGCGGGTCAACGGTCGGCTATGGCTACACCTTC CSVEGGSTVGYGYTF
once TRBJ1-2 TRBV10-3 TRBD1 TGTGCCATCAGCGCAGGGGGCGACTATGGCTACACCTTC CAISAGGDYGYTF
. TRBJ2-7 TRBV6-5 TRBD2 TGTGCCAGCAGGTCGACTAGCGGAAGCTCCTACGAGCAGTACTTC CASRSTSGSSYEQYF
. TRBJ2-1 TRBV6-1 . TGTGCCAGCAGTGAGTTTTCGGGGGGCCGGTACAATGAGCAGTTCTTC CASSEFSGGRYNEQFF
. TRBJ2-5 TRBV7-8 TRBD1 TGTGCCAGCAGCTTAGGGACAGGGGGCACAGAGACCCAGTACTTC CASSLGTGGTETQYF
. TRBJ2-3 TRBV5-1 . TGCGCCAGCAGCTTGGGAACAGGCACAGATACGCAGTATTTT CASSLGTGTDTQYF
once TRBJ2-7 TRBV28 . TGTGCCAGCAGTTTATCGCGGACTGCCGACCCCTACTACGAGCAGTACTTC CASSLSRTADPYYEQYF
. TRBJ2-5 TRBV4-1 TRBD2 TGCGCCAGCAGCCAAGATCCGCGGGGGGAAGAGACCCAGTACTTC CASSQDPRGEETQYF
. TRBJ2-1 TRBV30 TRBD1 TGTGCCTGGAGTGTAATCCGGGACAGGGGTGGGGACTACAATGAGCAGTTCTTC CAWSVIRDRGGDYNEQFF
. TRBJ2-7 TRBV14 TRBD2 TGTGCCAGCAGCCCCCTTGGGGGACTAGCGTGGGAGCAGTACTTC CASSPLGGLAWEQYF
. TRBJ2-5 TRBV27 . TGTGCCAGCAGAACAGGGACGGAGACCCAGTACTTC CASRTGTETQYF
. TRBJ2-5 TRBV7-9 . TGTGCCAGCAGTCCCTCCTCCCGGGACCAGGAGACCCAGTACTTC CASSPSSRDQETQYF